This TCR beta chain was documented in a study of blood T cell repertoires in COVID-19. This clone occurred a few times. Original handling: Scientists estimated how many nucleated cells there were by amplifying reference gene primers. Measured with immunoSEQ multiplex PCR; TCRdb has only the in-frame clones, and not every one. The V and J calls and the clone size are those of that table, but D and trimming were determined from the DNA. Of about 190,000 clones detected, under 90% appear once; the ten largest clones hold roughly 14%. The CDR3 consists of 15 residues. Germline V gives CDR1 SGHDT, CDR2 YYEEEE. Trimming pared 1 base from V and 4 bases from J, leaving 12 bases between.

This rearrangement joins TRBV5-6 to TRBJ1-5, with D possibly TRBD1 on 5 matching bases. This clonotype was sampled from a young man with active or convalescent COVID-19. The sequencing sample was made of peripheral blood. The chain's CDR3 is CASSLYAGRNQPQHF. CDR3 DNA sequence: TGTGCCAGCAGCTTGTATGCAGGGAGGAATCAGCCCCAGCATTTT. The whole variable domain, remainder taken from reference TRBV5-6 and TRBJ1-5, is DAGVTQSPTHLIKTRGQQVTLRCSPKSGHDTVSWYQQALGQGPQFIFQYYEEEERQRGNFPDRFSGHQFPNYSSELNVNALLLGDSALYLCASSLYAGRNQPQHFGDGTRLSIL.